This TCR beta chain was identified in a study of T cell changes during pregnancy in multiple sclerosis. Germline V gene sequence: CDR1 WSHSY, CDR2 SAAADI. The trim removed 6 bases at V and 2 bases at J, leaving 1 base unmatched. CDR3 length: 13 amino acids. Profiled with immunoSEQ multiplex PCR; TCRdb holds only in-frame clones, not every one. The table records under 50,000 clones, almost 90% of them present only once. The sequences come from peripheral blood, collected in the first trimester of pregnancy. The TCR was taken from a female donor in good health, enrolled as a control in a pregnancy study. The chain combines TRBV10-2 with TRBJ1-3; 7 nucleotides align to TRBD1. In DNA form, the CDR3 reads TGCGCCAGCAGCGACAGGGCTGGAAACACCATATATTTT. Translation gives CASSDRAGNTIYF.